One sample yielded the 20 T cell receptor beta chains listed below, sequenced in a study of T cells in localized non-small cell lung cancer. TCRdb's table, derived via immunoSEQ multiplex PCR, lists solely in-frame clones and lacks some. The sample records tens of thousands of clones, about 87% being singletons. The sequences come from peripheral blood, collected before any cancer treatment. These receptor sequences come from a man aged 35 to 69 with stage I squamous cell lung carcinoma.

This clone came up once. This chain uses TRBV6-1 with TRBJ2-1; no definite D call. Germline loops: CDR1 MNHNS, CDR2 SASEGT. Trimming removed 2 bases at V and 9 bases at J, with 14 bases between. This CDR3 region has 14 residues. As DNA, the CDR3 is TGTGCCAGCAGTGAAAGGAAAGGGTATGGTGAGCAGTTCTTC. It yields the protein CASSERKGYGEQFF.

This clone was observed once. The chain has TRBV6-1 and TRBJ1-5, with unresolved D. The germline CDR1 and CDR2 sequences are MNHNS and SASEGT. Trimming removed 2 bases at V and 8 bases at J, with 10 bases between. The CDR3 is 13 residues long. CDR3 sequence (DNA): TGTGCCAGCAGTGAAAGTAATATCGAGCCCCAGCATTTT. This translates into CASSESNIEPQHF.

This chain uses TRBV30 with TRBJ1-5, with a possible D match to TRBD1 (5 bases). The length of the CDR3 is 15 residues. Trimming removed 5 bases at V and 2 bases at J, with 16 bases between. Per germline, CDR1 GTSNPN and CDR2 SVGIG (reference sequence). The CDR3 DNA reads as TGTGCCTGGGCCGCAGGGCAGGCAGGCAATCAGCCCCAGCATTTT. It codes for CAWAAGQAGNQPQHF.

The CDR3 coding sequence is TGTGCCAGTAGTAGGACAGGGCAAGAGACCCAGTACTTC. This codes for CASSRTGQETQYF. This chain uses TRBV19 with TRBJ2-5; 8 nucleotides match TRBD1. The CDR3 is made up of 13 amino acids. J was trimmed by 2 bases and V by 4 bases; bases with no gene match: 0. Per germline, CDR1 LNHDA and CDR2 SQIVND (reference sequence).

This chain connects TRBV28 to TRBJ2-1; perhaps TRBD2 as D (5 bases). Germline V CDR1 and CDR2: MDHEN, SYDVKM. The CDR3 is made up of 14 amino acids. Trimming stripped 2 bases from V and 2 bases from J, with 7 bases between. The CDR3 protein is CASSLTAAYNEQFF. The CDR3 region has the DNA TGTGCCAGCAGTTTAACAGCGGCCTACAATGAGCAGTTCTTC.

V and J are TRBV11-3 and TRBJ1-1; a weak D match, TRBD1 (5 bases). The V end was cut by 3 bases, the J end by 0 bases, with 8 bases between. The CDR3 runs to 14 residues. Per the germline V gene, CDR1 is SGHNT and CDR2 is YENEEA. CDR3 coding DNA: TGTGCCAGCAGCTTGGGGCAAATGAACACTGAAGCTTTCTTT. Amino acid sequence: CASSLGQMNTEAFF.

This chain uses TRBV5-4 with TRBJ2-5; tentative D call: TRBD2 (6 bases). The germline gives CDR1 SGHNT, CDR2 YYREEE (reference sequence). The CDR3 contains 14 residues. V was clipped by 0 bases and J by 5 bases, with 11 bases between them. The CDR3 region has the DNA TGTGCCAGCAGCTTGGAGGGAGGCGACGAGACCCAGTACTTC. Translating it yields CASSLEGGDETQYF.

The rearrangement joins TRBV6-4 to TRBJ2-1, with 9 positions matching TRBD2. CDR3 length: 15 amino acids. Per the germline V gene, CDR1 is MRHNA and CDR2 is SNTAGT. The V segment lost 2 bases and the J segment 8 bases; nucleotides outside the gene matches: 7. DNA for the CDR3: TGTGCCAGCAGTGACGAGTATAGCGGGAGCTATGAGCAGTTCTTC. Amino acids: CASSDEYSGSYEQFF.

The chain has TRBV2 and TRBJ2-4; D gene unclear. Germline lookup yields CDR1 SNHLY and CDR2 FYNNEI. The V gene lost 3 bases and the J gene lost 0 bases, with 6 bases spanning the gap. The CDR3 loop spans 14 amino acids. CDR3 nucleotides: TGTGCCAGCAGTGATAGGTTAGCCAAAAACATTCAGTACTTC. Its translation: CASSDRLAKNIQYF.

The rearrangement joins TRBV28 to TRBJ2-3, with 9 bases fitting TRBD1. This CDR3 is built from 16 residues. Germline loops: CDR1 MDHEN, CDR2 SYDVKM. V shed 5 bases and J 0 bases; nucleotides not matched to a gene: 6. CDR3 nucleotide sequence: TGTGCCAGCAGTCCCTGGACAGGGGTGAGCACAGATACGCAGTATTTT. It specifies CASSPWTGVSTDTQYF. The full variable domain, completed using reference TRBV28 and TRBJ2-3, is DVKVTQSSRYLVKRTGEKVFLECVQDMDHENMFWYRQDPGLGLRLIYFSYDVKMKEKGDIPEGYSVSREKKERFSLILESASTNQTSMYLCASSPWTGVSTDTQYFGPGTRLTVL.

V is TRBV19 and J is TRBJ1-3; 8 bases are a match to TRBD1. Germline CDR1 is LNHDA and CDR2 is SQIVND (reference sequence). There are 15 residues in the CDR3. The trim removed 4 bases at V and 1 base at J, leaving 3 bases unmatched. The CDR3 DNA reads TGTGCCAGTAGTAAGGACAGGGCATCTGGAAACACCATATATTTT. Its protein product is CASSKDRASGNTIYF.

This clone came up once. The chain employs TRBV21-1 and TRBJ2-7; TRBD2, the D gene given by the table, was not confirmed from the DNA. TRBV21-1 is described as a pseudogene. This CDR3 spans 15 amino acids. DNA of the CDR3: TGTGCCAGCAGCAAAATTAGACGGGATGACTACGAGCAGTACTTC. Protein sequence: CASSKIRRDDYEQYF.

CDR3 nucleotides: TGTGCCAGCAGCCACGGGACTAGCGTTACCTACGAGCAGTACTTC. Translation: CASSHGTSVTYEQYF. V usage is TRBV13 and J usage is TRBJ2-7, with TRBD2 identical over 10 bases. This CDR3 region has 15 residues. Germline-derived CDR1 and CDR2 are PRHDT and FYEKMQ (reference sequence). With 5 bases clipped from V and 2 bases from J, the junction kept 6 bases outside the gene matches.

This sequence joins TRBV6-6 and TRBJ1-3; no firm D call. Per the germline V gene, CDR1 is MNHNY and CDR2 is SVGAGI (reference sequence). The CDR3 consists of 10 residues. With 7 bases removed from V and 8 bases from J, the gap between germline ends came to 6 bases. This CDR3 reads CASIVYTIYF. The CDR3 DNA is TGTGCCAGCATTGTCTACACCATATATTTT.

The rearrangement links TRBV9 to TRBJ2-7; D remains ambiguous. V was shortened by 4 bases and J by 3 bases, with 17 bases between the two germline ends. Per the germline V gene, CDR1 is SGDLS and CDR2 is YYNGEE. CDR3 length: 15 amino acids. Here the CDR3 reads CASSPGLGNYYEQYF. The CDR3 DNA is TGTGCCAGCAGCCCCGGTTTAGGAAATTACTACGAGCAGTACTTC.

The chain combines TRBV7-3 with TRBJ2-1; unclear D gene. The CDR3 runs to 19 residues. The germline V and J ends were trimmed by 0 bases and 0 bases, with 18 bases remaining between them. Germline V lookup: CDR1 SGHTA, CDR2 FQGTGA. In nucleotides, the CDR3 is TGTGCCAGCAGCTTAACGAACCTTGGGCCGTCTAGCTCCTACAATGAGCAGTTCTTC. It translates to CASSLTNLGPSSSYNEQFF.

The chain has TRBV27 and TRBJ2-1; the match to TRBD2 covers 8 bases. With 6 bases clipped from V and 9 bases from J, the junction kept 7 bases outside the gene matches. The CDR3 has 13 residues. The germline V gene encodes CDR1 MNHEY and CDR2 SMNVEV (reference sequence). In nucleotides, the CDR3 is TGTGCCAGCAGGCGAACCCGGGAGGGTGAGCAGTTCTTC. It translates to CASRRTREGEQFF.

The chain joins TRBV11-2 to TRBJ2-7; a possible D gene is TRBD2 (6 bases). From germline, CDR1 is SGHAT and CDR2 FQNNGV. The CDR3 is 15 amino acids. V shed 5 bases and J shed 3 bases, with 17 bases lying between them. CDR3 coding DNA: TGTGCCAGCAGCCCGGGGGTATCCCGACTCTACGAGCAGTACTTC. This encodes CASSPGVSRLYEQYF.

The chain carries TRBV7-9 and TRBJ1-3; 8 bases match TRBD1. The V gene end was trimmed by 3 bases and the J gene end by 0 bases; junction bases not matched to a gene: 1. The CDR3 is 15 amino acids. The germline V gene encodes CDR1 SEHNR and CDR2 FQNEAQ (reference sequence). In DNA, the CDR3 is TGTGCCAGCAGCTTGGACAGGGTCTCTGGAAACACCATATATTTT. This sequence encodes CASSLDRVSGNTIYF.

Here the CDR3 reads CASSLIGGANYEQYF. DNA of the CDR3: TGTGCCAGCAGCTTAATAGGGGGAGCGAACTACGAGCAGTACTTC. This sequence joins TRBV11-2 and TRBJ2-7, with D tentatively TRBD1 (6 bases). The ends were cut back, 2 bases at V and 3 bases at J, with 14 bases in the middle. CDR1 is SGHAT, CDR2 FQNNGV, per germline. The CDR3 is 15 amino acids. Filled out from reference TRBV11-2 and TRBJ2-7, the complete variable domain reads EAGVAQSPRYKIIEKRQSVAFWCNPISGHATLYWYQQILGQGPKLLIQFQNNGVVDDSQLPKDRFSAERLKGVDSTLKIQPAKLEDSAVYLCASSLIGGANYEQYFGPGTRLTVT.